This T cell receptor beta chain comes out of a study of shared clonotypes between healthy human individuals. Study information: The study enrolled a couple of women and a few men aged 18 to 49.

This clone is a singleton in its sample. This CDR3 region has 17 residues. In germline, CDR1 is SEHNR, CDR2 FQNEAQ (reference sequence). V dropped 1 base and J dropped 2; count of bases not matched to a gene: 6. An assay was performed, and its level was deep. Replicate PCRs were loaded with roughly 0.3 ug DNA from unsorted PBMC, 30,000 or so T cell genomes. Sequencing used immunoSEQ multiplex PCR; TCRdb keeps in-frame clones, though not all of them. Of about 490,000 clones in the sample, 81% were seen once. All donors were healthy HIV-negative adults lacking recent acute infections or vaccinations. The origin of this receptor is a woman aged 40 to 50 in good health. Some clones in this sample may be carry-over from other donors' samples. The chain carries TRBV7-9 and TRBJ2-1; 9 bases align to TRBD1. The source material was PBMCs. The CDR3 loop reads CASSLGWGQGPYNEQFF. CDR3 coding DNA: TGTGCCAGCAGCTTAGGTTGGGGACAGGGCCCCTACAATGAGCAGTTCTTC.